This passage covers 10 T cell receptor beta chains from one sample sequenced in a study of cytomegalovirus exposure and HLA in healthy donors. The PCR was carried out with 60 Vbeta primers and 13 Jbeta primers. The assay was immunoSEQ multiplex PCR, and TCRdb's table has in-frame clones only and misses some. The sample holds about 130,000 clones. The sequencing input was PBMCs. The origin of the receptors is a woman in her thirties or forties in good health and CMV-seropositive.

The chain couples TRBV5-1 to TRBJ2-1; D uncertain. CDR1 SGHRS and CDR2 YFSETQ come from the germline V gene. V was clipped by 0 bases and J by 8 bases, with 15 bases between them. The CDR3 spans 15 residues. CDR3 region: CASSLAASTLDEQFF. Written as DNA, the CDR3 is TGCGCCAGCAGCTTGGCGGCTAGTACCCTCGATGAGCAGTTCTTC.

J is TRBJ1-5 and V is TRBV9; D is ambiguous. The V gene's germline CDR1 is SGDLS and CDR2 YYNGEE. Trimming stripped 3 bases from V and 3 bases from J, with 7 bases between. The CDR3 has 13 residues. CDR3 loop: CASSAKNNQPQHF. CDR3 DNA: TGTGCCAGCAGCGCTAAGAACAATCAGCCCCAGCATTTT.

The rearrangement joins TRBV5-4 to TRBJ2-2; unclear D gene. V shed 0 bases and J shed 5 bases, with 5 bases lying between them. The CDR3 contains 13 residues. Germline CDR1 is SGHNT and CDR2 is YYREEE (reference sequence). The CDR3 here is CASSLDRTGELFF. The DNA of the CDR3 is TGTGCCAGCAGCTTGGATAGAACCGGGGAGCTGTTTTTT.

The V and J genes are TRBV5-1 and TRBJ2-3, with 14 bases identical to TRBD2. From germline, CDR1 is SGHRS and CDR2 YFSETQ. J lost 2 bases, V lost 4 bases, and 12 bases had no gene match. The CDR3 extends over 19 amino acids. The CDR3 loop is CASSRGTSGRRGVTDTQYF. The CDR3 nucleotides read TGCGCCAGCAGCCGGGGGACTAGCGGGAGACGAGGGGTCACAGATACGCAGTATTTT.

The chain recombines TRBV27 with TRBJ2-1; 11 positions agree with TRBD2. V lost 6 bases, J lost 10 bases, and 11 bases stayed unmatched. The CDR3 length is 15 residues. The V gene's germline CDR1 is MNHEY and CDR2 SMNVEV (reference sequence). The chain's CDR3 is CASSKTSGIGGEQFF. The CDR3 region has the DNA TGTGCCAGCAGCAAGACTAGCGGGATCGGAGGAGAGCAGTTCTTC.

The chain carries TRBV15 and TRBJ1-2, with D tentatively TRBD1 (6 bases). Germline CDR1 and CDR2: LNHNV and YYDKDF (reference sequence). Trimming cost V 0 bases and J 8 bases, with 10 bases left between them. This CDR3 spans 13 amino acids. The CDR3 region has the DNA TGTGCCACCAGCAGAGAACAGGGTAGGGGCTACACCTTC. It specifies CATSREQGRGYTF.

V and J are TRBV6-6 and TRBJ2-4; 10 bases fit TRBD1. The V gene end was trimmed by 6 bases and the J gene end by 6 bases; junction bases not matched to a gene: 8. Looked up from germline, CDR1 is MNHNY and CDR2 is SVGAGI (reference sequence). The CDR3 extends over 15 amino acids. CDR3 nucleotide sequence: TGTGCCAGCAGCCGGGACAGGGGCGAGCTAAACATTCAGTACTTC. Residues: CASSRDRGELNIQYF.

The chain links TRBV27 to TRBJ1-3, with no clear D. This CDR3 comprises 15 residues. CDR1 is MNHEY, CDR2 SMNVEV, per germline (reference sequence). V lost 3 bases to trimming and J lost 1 base, with 10 bases between them. The CDR3 bases are TGTGCCAGCAGTTTCACTGCGGGATCTGGAAACACCATATATTTT. Encoded protein: CASSFTAGSGNTIYF.

The chain carries TRBV7-6 and TRBJ2-7, with 8 bases matching TRBD2. The CDR3 is 15 amino acids. From germline, CDR1 is SGHVS and CDR2 FNYEAQ. V was pared by 5 bases and J by 6 bases, with 12 bases of the junction left unmatched. DNA of the CDR3: TGTGCCAGCAGCCCCCAGCTGGGGACTAGGGGCGAGCAGTACTTC. It encodes CASSPQLGTRGEQYF.

The chain joins TRBV5-1 to TRBJ2-1, with TRBD2 matching 9 bases. The CDR3 contains 15 residues. Germline CDR1 is SGHRS and CDR2 is YFSETQ. With 0 bases clipped from V and 7 bases from J, the junction kept 5 bases outside the gene matches. The CDR3 loop reads CASSLDSGRTNEQFF. The DNA of the CDR3 is TGCGCCAGCAGCTTGGATAGCGGGAGAACGAATGAGCAGTTCTTC.